What follows are 3 T cell receptor beta chains derived from one specimen sequenced in a study of shared clonotypes between healthy human individuals. Sequencing used immunoSEQ multiplex PCR; TCRdb keeps in-frame clones, though not all of them. The sample yields some 1.4 million clones, more than 95% seen once. The sequenced sample was naive CD4+ T cells sorted from blood. Subset: CD45RA+ positively selected. These receptor sequences come from a young man in good health.

V usage is TRBV2 and J usage is TRBJ1-2, with no clear D. V was trimmed by 7 bases and J by 4 bases, leaving 13 bases between them. The CDR3 extends over 13 amino acids. The V gene's germline CDR1 is SNHLY and CDR2 FYNNEI. CDR3 region: CASTSTGFYGYTF. CDR3 coding DNA: TGTGCCAGCACTTCGACCGGGTTCTATGGCTACACCTTC.

The chain uses TRBV6-1 and TRBJ2-4, with unresolved D. Germline lookup yields CDR1 MNHNS and CDR2 SASEGT. This CDR3 has 14 residues. V dropped 3 bases and J dropped 0 bases, with 6 bases sitting between them. The CDR3 protein is CASSEGIAKNIQYF. In DNA form, the CDR3 reads TGTGCCAGCAGTGAGGGCATAGCCAAAAACATTCAGTACTTC.

The chain joins TRBV2 to TRBJ2-7, with TRBD1 as a possible D gene (5 bases). Per germline, CDR1 SNHLY and CDR2 FYNNEI. The V end lost 9 bases, the J end lost 3 bases, and 12 bases lay between the germline ends. This CDR3 contains 12 residues. CDR3 in amino acids: CASGADFYEQYF. DNA of the CDR3: TGTGCCAGTGGGGCAGACTTCTACGAGCAGTACTTC.